The 16 T cell receptor beta chains given below trace back to one sample, sequenced in a study of T cell repertoires in cytomegalovirus infection (dated by TCRdb to 2018 to 2020). This sample was sequenced with an Illumina HiSeq 1500. Starting from the raw public reads, TCRdb applied fastp trimming at Q25, assembled clones with MiXCR and retained in-frame beta chains. A single entry per CDR3 protein holds the most common genes and DNA from its merged rows. The sample profile shows some 920,000 distinct CDR3 sequences; about 33% of them were found once. The top ten constitute 10% to 15% of the sample. Per the publication, the treatment or condition label means: in vitro stimulation with specific CMV peptide epitopes to enrich CMV-specific T cells. Antigens of these TCRs are unknown. Here the sequenced sample was cultured CD8+ T cells from PBMCs, taken from culture after CMV antigen stimulation. These receptors were collected from a human donor in good health (CMV status not recorded). Some clones in this sample may be carry-over from other donors' samples.

In this sample, this clonotype turned up many times. The chain is built from TRBV28 and TRBJ2-5, with D maybe TRBD1 (6 bases). There are 15 residues in the CDR3. In germline, CDR1 is MDHEN, CDR2 SYDVKM. V lost 5 bases, J lost 1 base, and 14 bases lay in between. The CDR3 nucleotides read TGTGCCAGCAGTCTAGGGGGACGGGCCCAAGAGACCCAGTACTTC. Encoded protein: CASSLGGRAQETQYF.

The chain recombines TRBV7-9 with TRBJ2-3; D not resolved. Germline values: CDR1 SEHNR, CDR2 FQNEAQ (reference sequence). The CDR3 has 13 residues. Between the trimmed V and J ends, which lost 5 bases and 5 bases, there was a span of 11 bases. The CDR3 nucleotides are TGTGCCAGCAGCAAACTCGCAGGAGATACGCAGTATTTT. It is translated as CASSKLAGDTQYF.

This clonotype was seen ten or more times. V is TRBV12-3 or TRBV12-4 and J is TRBJ1-1, with a weak D call TRBD1 (5 bases). The ends were cut back, 6 bases at V and 0 bases at J, with 8 bases in the middle. The CDR3 contains 13 residues. The CDR3 sequence: CASRGPVNTEAFF. CDR3 bases: TGTGCCAGCAGGGGACCGGTGAACACTGAAGCTTTCTTT.

The rearrangement uses TRBV6-5 and TRBJ2-7; 8 bases are shared with TRBD2. V dropped 7 bases and J dropped 6; count of bases not matched to a gene: 8. The CDR3 extends over 13 amino acids. Germline V gene data show CDR1 as MNHEY and CDR2 as SVGAGI. The CDR3, as DNA: TGTGCCAGCATCGGGGGGGCCTTCGGCGAGCAGTACTTC. It codes for CASIGGAFGEQYF.

Comment on this clonotype: Lacking the conserved final phenylalanine or tryptophan, this CDR3 likely reflects a read error. CDR3 in amino acids: CASSFGQSTDTQYY. The DNA for the CDR3 is TGTGCCAGCAGCTTTGGACAAAGCACAGATACGCAGTATTAT. J is TRBJ2-3 and V is TRBV5-4; a possible D gene is TRBD1 (5 bases). CDR1 and CDR2 from the germline V gene are SGHNT and YYREEE (reference sequence). The V gene lost 2 bases and the J gene lost 0 bases, with 7 bases spanning the gap. The CDR3 covers 14 residues.

The table lists this clonotype with many counts. This rearrangement joins TRBV7-9 to TRBJ2-5, with 8 bases identical to TRBD1. Trimming at V came to 4 bases and at J to 5 bases, leaving 9 bases not matched to a gene. The CDR3 loop spans 15 amino acids. CDR1 is SEHNR, CDR2 FQNEAQ, per germline (reference sequence). The CDR3 DNA is TGTGCCAGCAGCTCAAAGGACAGGGAGATTGAGACCCAGTACTTC. As protein: CASSSKDREIETQYF. The full variable domain, with the rest looked up from reference TRBV7-9 and TRBJ2-5, is DTGVSQNPRHKITKRGQNVTFRCDPISEHNRLYWYRQTLGQGPEFLTYFQNEAQLEKSRLLSDRFSAERPKGSFSTLEIQRTEQGDSAMYLCASSSKDREIETQYFGPGTRLLVL.

V and J are TRBV20-1 and TRBJ2-3; TRBD2 matches at 8 bases. Germline V gene lookup returns CDR1 DFQATT and CDR2 SNEGSKA (reference sequence). This CDR3 region has 17 residues. V gave up 0 bases and J gave up 7 bases; unmatched junction bases: 15. The CDR3: CSARDWSGGANKYTQYF. CDR3 in DNA: TGCAGTGCTAGAGATTGGAGCGGGGGTGCTAATAAATATACGCAGTATTTT.

This clonotype was seen repeatedly, ten times or more. CDR3 coding DNA: TGTGCCAGCAGCTTAGGGGCGGGGTTGGGCGACTATGGCTACACCTTC. Translated: CASSLGAGLGDYGYTF. The chain recombines TRBV7-2 with TRBJ1-2; D uncertain. The CDR3 has 16 amino acids. Trimming took off 1 base at V and 3 bases at J, with 15 bases between the two ends. Germline CDR1 is SGHTA and CDR2 is FQGNSA.

This clonotype was recorded many times. V is TRBV7-2 and J is TRBJ1-2, with D tentatively TRBD1 (5 bases). The CDR3 totals 14 residues. Trimming took off 0 bases at V and 2 bases at J, with 7 bases between the two ends. Germline CDR1 SGHTA, CDR2 FQGNSA. CDR3 in amino acids: CASSLARDNYGYTF. DNA for the CDR3: TGTGCCAGCAGCTTAGCAAGGGACAACTATGGCTACACCTTC.

This chain uses TRBV6-1 with TRBJ2-3; 15 positions agree with TRBD2. V lost 7 bases, J lost 2 bases, and 10 bases stayed unmatched. The CDR3 is made up of 18 amino acids. Looked up from germline, CDR1 is MNHNS and CDR2 is SASEGT. The CDR3 DNA sequence: TGTGCCAGCAAGAGAGGGACTAGCGGGGGGATCTTCACAGATACGCAGTATTTT. This codes for CASKRGTSGGIFTDTQYF.

Regarding this clonotype: The junction and the germline gene differ at one end; a read error may be behind it. The chain recombines TRBV11-1 with TRBJ2-2; 8 nucleotides match TRBD1. The CDR3 covers 15 residues. The germline gives CDR1 SGHAT, CDR2 FQDESV (reference sequence). CDR3 DNA sequence: TGTGTCAGCAGCGAGCGCAGGGGGCGGGCCGGGGAGCTGTTTTTT. This sequence encodes CVSSERRGRAGELFF.

This clonotype was seen at least ten times. The chain combines TRBV7-2 with TRBJ2-7, with 10 bases fitting TRBD1. V lost 3 bases, J lost 5 bases, and 7 bases stayed unmatched. Germline loops: CDR1 SGHTA, CDR2 FQGNSA. This CDR3 is built from 15 residues. The CDR3 region is CASSFSGTGANEQYF. The CDR3 DNA reads TGTGCCAGCAGCTTCTCCGGGACAGGGGCTAACGAGCAGTACTTC.

V usage is TRBV27 and J usage is TRBJ2-5; 9 positions agree with TRBD1. The V gene's germline CDR1 is MNHEY and CDR2 SMNVEV (reference sequence). J lost 4 bases, V lost 2 bases, and 5 bases had no gene match. The CDR3 is 15 amino acids. CDR3 sequence reads: CASSLGTGSVETQYF. Written as DNA, the CDR3 is TGTGCCAGCAGTTTAGGGACAGGGTCAGTAGAGACCCAGTACTTC.

This clonotype was seen ten or more times. The rearrangement joins TRBV7-6 to TRBJ2-7; weak D call: TRBD2 (5 bases). Germline CDR1 and CDR2: SGHVS and FNYEAQ. The CDR3 is 15 amino acids. The V end was cut by 1 base, the J end by 3 bases, with 13 bases between. CDR3 amino acids: CASSLGGWTLYEQYF. The CDR3 DNA is TGTGCCAGCAGCTTAGGAGGGTGGACCCTCTACGAGCAGTACTTC.

This clonotype has ten or more counts. V and J are TRBV7-8 and TRBJ2-1, with D possibly TRBD1 on 6 matching bases. The CDR3 consists of 17 residues. Germline CDR1 SGHVS, CDR2 FQNEAQ. V lost 4 bases and J lost 1, with 17 bases in between. The CDR3 region is CASSWPLRDISYNEQFF. The CDR3 region has the DNA TGTGCCAGCAGCTGGCCTCTCCGGGACATTTCCTACAATGAGCAGTTCTTC.

This clonotype was counted many times. This sequence joins TRBV7-6 and TRBJ1-5; TRBD1 might be the D (6 bases). The V gene lost 5 bases and the J gene lost 0 bases, with 11 bases spanning the gap. Germline lookup yields CDR1 SGHVS and CDR2 FNYEAQ. There are 15 residues in the CDR3. The CDR3: CASSPRGVSNQPQHF. In DNA form, the CDR3 reads TGTGCCAGCAGCCCAAGGGGGGTTAGCAATCAGCCCCAGCATTTT.